A single sample gave rise to the 30 T cell receptor beta chains below, sequenced in a study of shared clonotypes between healthy human individuals. Some clones are missing from TCRdb's copy, which holds only in-frame ones; the method was immunoSEQ multiplex PCR. The sample holds about 1 million clones, roughly 80% seen once. The sequencing sample was made of memory CD4+ T cells sorted from blood. The subset was: CD45RA-negative fraction. These receptors were obtained from a man younger than 35 in good health.

V usage is TRBV5-1 and J usage is TRBJ2-3; TRBD2 agrees at 9 bases. CDR1 SGHRS and CDR2 YFSETQ come from the germline V gene. The CDR3 runs 15 residues. The trim removed 3 bases at V and 3 bases at J, leaving 5 bases unmatched. CDR3 sequence reads: CASSWGGLATDTQYF. In DNA form, the CDR3 reads TGCGCCAGCAGCTGGGGGGGACTAGCAACAGATACGCAGTATTTT. The variable domain in full, with the rest retrieved from reference TRBV5-1 and TRBJ2-3, is KAGVTQTPRYLIKTRGQQVTLSCSPISGHRSVSWYQQTPGQGLQFLFEYFSETQRNKGNFPGRFSGRQFSNSRSEMNVSTLELGDSALYLCASSWGGLATDTQYFGPGTRLTVL.

A single count supports this clone. CDR3 in DNA: TGTGCCAGCAGTGAATACGGGGGGGAGGGGACAGATACGCAGTATTTT. It is translated as CASSEYGGEGTDTQYF. The chain has TRBV25-1 and TRBJ2-3; TRBD2 agrees at 8 bases. The CDR3 is made up of 16 amino acids. V shed 0 bases, J shed 3 bases, and the junction held 5 bases outside the gene matches. The germline gives CDR1 MGHDK, CDR2 SYGVNS.

This clone was counted between two and nine times. The rearrangement joins TRBV6-1 to TRBJ2-1; 9 bases align to TRBD2. In germline, CDR1 is MNHNS, CDR2 SASEGT. The CDR3 sequence is 15 residues long. The junction had 3 bases not matched to a gene; V was cut back by 1 base and J by 5 bases. CDR3 sequence (DNA): TGTGCCAGCAGTGAAGGGCTAGCGGGGAACAATGAGCAGTTCTTC. Translated: CASSEGLAGNNEQFF.

The genes are TRBV25-1 and TRBJ1-4, with D uncertain. This CDR3 comprises 15 residues. Germline V lookup: CDR1 MGHDK, CDR2 SYGVNS. Trimming stripped 2 bases from V and 5 bases from J, with 12 bases between. The CDR3 here is CASSEGSSYNEKLFF. The CDR3 bases are TGTGCCAGCAGTGAAGGGTCTTCCTACAATGAAAAACTGTTTTTT.

This chain links TRBV19 with TRBJ2-7, with D possibly being TRBD2 (5 bases). With 9 bases removed from V and 0 bases from J, the gap between germline ends came to 18 bases. The CDR3 is 15 residues long. Looked up from germline, CDR1 is LNHDA and CDR2 is SQIVND (reference sequence). The DNA for the CDR3 is TGTGCCAGCATTAACGGGGTACCGAACTCCTACGAGCAGTACTTC. Translated, it gives CASINGVPNSYEQYF.

The chain uses TRBV10-3 and TRBJ1-4; tentative D call: TRBD1 (6 bases). Per germline, CDR1 ENHRY and CDR2 SYGVKD. The CDR3 runs to 14 residues. With 2 bases removed from V and 6 bases from J, the gap between germline ends came to 10 bases. The CDR3: CAISEKGGDEKLFF. The CDR3, as DNA: TGTGCCATCAGTGAGAAGGGGGGAGATGAAAAACTGTTTTTT.

This clone appeared once. The chain carries TRBV11-3 and TRBJ2-1; 8 nucleotides line up with TRBD2. The CDR3 spans 15 residues. Germline V gene data show CDR1 as SGHNT and CDR2 as YENEEA. V lost 4 bases, J lost 2 bases, and 4 bases stayed unmatched. The CDR3 loop reads CASSSAGAAYNEQFF. The CDR3 nucleotides read TGTGCCAGCAGCTCAGCGGGAGCTGCCTACAATGAGCAGTTCTTC.

V and J are TRBV11-2 and TRBJ2-3; D unclear. The CDR3 length is 12 residues. V lost 5 bases and J 6 bases, leaving 9 bases between the germline ends. Germline loops: CDR1 SGHAT, CDR2 FQNNGV. Here the CDR3 reads CASSLTSDTQYF. The CDR3, as DNA: TGTGCCAGCAGCCTCACTTCGGATACGCAGTATTTT.

This chain connects TRBV7-2 to TRBJ2-7; 9 bases align to TRBD2. The CDR3 is 16 amino acids. The V and J ends lost 5 bases and 7 bases, in that order; junction bases with no gene match: 15. CDR1 and CDR2 (germline): SGHTA, FQGNSA. CDR3 amino acids: CASSLSGSLTSGEQYF. CDR3 in DNA: TGTGCCAGCAGCCTTAGCGGGAGTCTTACGTCGGGTGAGCAGTACTTC.

The chain carries TRBV6-1 and TRBJ2-5; TRBD1 matches at 7 bases. This CDR3 has 14 residues. V was pared by 5 bases and J by 2 bases, with 5 bases of the junction left unmatched. Germline values: CDR1 MNHNS, CDR2 SASEGT. Written as DNA, the CDR3 is TGTGCCAGCAGTTGGTCCAGGGGGCAAGAGACCCAGTACTTC. Amino acid sequence: CASSWSRGQETQYF.

The rearrangement joins TRBV2 to TRBJ2-2, with D possibly matching TRBD1 (5 bases). V dropped 4 bases and J dropped 2 bases, with 14 bases sitting between them. CDR3 size: 16 residues. CDR1 and CDR2 from the germline V gene are SNHLY and FYNNEI. Here the CDR3 reads CASSAAGPGNTGELFF. The DNA for the CDR3 is TGTGCCAGCAGTGCCGCAGGGCCGGGCAACACCGGGGAGCTGTTTTTT.

The rearrangement joins TRBV5-1 to TRBJ2-2; D may be TRBD1 (5 bases). The CDR3 has 13 residues. V lost 10 bases, J lost 5 bases, and 15 bases lay in between. Germline-derived CDR1 and CDR2 are SGHRS and YFSETQ. CDR3 loop: CASQGSFTGELFF. CDR3 in DNA: TGCGCCTCCCAGGGCAGTTTTACCGGGGAGCTGTTTTTT.

The J gene is TRBJ2-2, the V gene TRBV19, with 7 nucleotides matching TRBD1. Germline V gene data show CDR1 as LNHDA and CDR2 as SQIVND (reference sequence). J lost 4 bases, V lost 11 bases, and 16 bases had no gene match. The CDR3 has 16 residues. This CDR3 reads CACTRDRVRGTGELFF. CDR3 in DNA: TGTGCCTGTACGAGAGACAGGGTTCGAGGCACCGGGGAGCTGTTTTTT.

This chain uses TRBV19 with TRBJ1-6; D is possibly TRBD1 (6 bases). Germline V gives CDR1 LNHDA, CDR2 SQIVND (reference sequence). V dropped 9 bases and J dropped 0 bases, with 9 bases sitting between them. The CDR3 totals 14 residues. This CDR3 reads CASGGGSYNSPLHF. The CDR3 coding sequence is TGTGCCAGCGGAGGGGGCTCCTATAATTCACCCCTCCACTTT.

The chain has TRBV19 and TRBJ1-5; D unclear. The CDR3 is made up of 15 amino acids. V was shortened by 4 bases and J by 11 bases, with 21 bases between the two germline ends. The V gene's germline CDR1 is LNHDA and CDR2 SQIVND (reference sequence). CDR3 in DNA: TGTGCCAGTAGTACCACCTACTCAGCCATTTCAGCCCAGCATTTT. Amino acid sequence: CASSTTYSAISAQHF.

A single count supports this clone. The chain couples TRBV10-2 to TRBJ2-3; 8 nucleotides agree with TRBD2. The V and J ends lost 6 bases and 6 bases, in that order; junction bases with no gene match: 11. The CDR3 sequence is 15 residues long. Germline CDR1 reads WSHSY; CDR2 reads SAAADI. CDR3 sequence (DNA): TGCGCCAGCAGGAATTCCGGGACTAGTGCCGATACGCAGTATTTT. It yields the protein CASRNSGTSADTQYF.

The chain couples TRBV19 to TRBJ2-5; D not resolved. This CDR3 spans 15 amino acids. The V end was cut by 5 bases, the J end by 5 bases, with 18 bases between. Germline CDR1 LNHDA, CDR2 SQIVND (reference sequence). The CDR3 DNA sequence: TGTGCCAGTAGTGAAAGCAATAGAATCCGGGAGACCCAGTACTTC. Encoded protein: CASSESNRIRETQYF.

V is TRBV5-5 and J is TRBJ1-3, with D hard to call. Germline V gene sequence: CDR1 SGHKS, CDR2 YYEKEE (reference sequence). The CDR3 has 18 residues. Trimming removed 0 bases at V and 4 bases at J, with 20 bases between. This chain's CDR3 is CASSLEAAGSRHGNTIYF. The CDR3 DNA sequence: TGTGCCAGCAGCTTGGAAGCCGCGGGGAGTCGACACGGAAACACCATATATTTT.

The CDR3 loop is CASSLYSGNLYEQYF. CDR3 in DNA: TGTGCCAGCAGCCTTTATAGCGGGAATTTATACGAGCAGTACTTC. The rearrangement uses TRBV7-2 and TRBJ2-7; 8 positions match TRBD2. Germline V CDR1 and CDR2: SGHTA, FQGNSA. This CDR3 spans 15 amino acids. With V trimmed by 5 bases and J by 4 bases, 10 bases remained unmatched.

V and J are TRBV11-3 and TRBJ2-5, with 14 bases identical to TRBD2. The CDR3 consists of 16 residues. J lost 4 bases, V lost 5 bases, and 6 bases had no gene match. Germline assignment: CDR1 SGHNT and CDR2 YENEEA. The CDR3 region has the DNA TGTGCCAGCAGCCCGATTGGACTAGCGGGAGGAGAGACCCAGTACTTC. Amino acid sequence: CASSPIGLAGGETQYF.

Details on this clone: Other nucleotide sequences in the sample specify the same CDR3. The genes are TRBV10-3 and TRBJ2-7; D uncertain. Germline values: CDR1 ENHRY, CDR2 SYGVKD. This CDR3 contains 13 residues. Trimming removed 2 bases at V and 2 bases at J, with 7 bases between. CDR3 in DNA: TGTGCCATCAGTGAGGGCGGTCCCTACGAGCAGTACTTC. This encodes CAISEGGPYEQYF.

CDR3: CATRRLAGTPKTGELFF. As DNA, the CDR3 is TGTGCCACCAGGCGGTTGGCCGGGACTCCCAAAACCGGGGAGCTGTTTTTT. The chain is built from TRBV19 and TRBJ2-2, with D tentatively TRBD2 (6 bases). The germline V gene encodes CDR1 LNHDA and CDR2 SQIVND (reference sequence). The CDR3 has 17 amino acids. Deletions cut 10 bases from V and 5 bases from J, with 26 bases between.

The CDR3 DNA follows: TGCAGCGTGGACTACCCCAATGAGCAGTTCTTC. Translated, it gives CSVDYPNEQFF. The chain couples TRBV29-1 to TRBJ2-1; weak D call: TRBD2 (6 bases). CDR3 length: 11 amino acids. V lost 6 bases and J lost 6, with 9 bases in between. CDR1 and CDR2 (germline): SQVTM, ANQGSEA.

Points on this clone: Different DNA sequences within this sample yield the same CDR3. The J gene is TRBJ2-1, the V gene TRBV6-5; 8 bases fit TRBD2. CDR1 MNHEY and CDR2 SVGAGI come from the germline V gene. The CDR3 is made up of 14 amino acids. V trimming: 2 bases; J trimming: 8 bases; junction bases outside the gene matches: 5. CDR3 protein: CASSYGGGRDEQFF. The CDR3 nucleotides are TGTGCCAGCAGTTACGGCGGGGGGAGGGATGAGCAGTTCTTC.

Details on this clone: In the same sample, other DNA sequences code for this CDR3. This chain joins TRBV7-9 and TRBJ2-7, with TRBD2 as a possible D gene (5 bases). The CDR3 contains 13 residues. Trimming shortened V by 5 bases and J by 4 bases, and 12 bases separated the two germline ends. Germline values: CDR1 SEHNR, CDR2 FQNEAQ (reference sequence). The CDR3 loop is CASSRTGGYEQYF. The CDR3 DNA reads TGTGCCAGCAGCAGGACCGGAGGTTACGAGCAGTACTTC.

This CDR3 is CSVERGTGAIADTQYF. CDR3 coding DNA: TGCAGCGTTGAAAGGGGTACCGGGGCGATAGCAGATACGCAGTATTTT. This chain links TRBV29-1 with TRBJ2-3, with D tentatively TRBD1 or TRBD2 (5 bases each). Germline CDR1 reads SQVTM; CDR2 reads ANQGSEA. The V gene lost 2 bases and the J gene lost 4 bases, with 19 bases spanning the gap. This CDR3 has 16 residues.

The chain combines TRBV30 with TRBJ1-2; TRBD1 matches 10 bases. The germline gives CDR1 GTSNPN, CDR2 SVGIG (reference sequence). The CDR3 is 14 residues long. The trim removed 4 bases at V and 4 bases at J, leaving 6 bases unmatched. CDR3 in amino acids: CAWIRTGGLYGYTF. The CDR3, as DNA: TGTGCCTGGATTAGGACAGGGGGTCTCTATGGCTACACCTTC.

The chain joins TRBV4-2 to TRBJ2-1; 10 bases are a match to TRBD2. V lost 0 bases and J lost 3; bases outside the gene matches: 5. The germline V gene encodes CDR1 LGHNA and CDR2 YNFKEQ. The CDR3 contains 17 residues. The CDR3 region has the DNA TGTGCCAGCAGCCAAGAAATAGCGGGGGGCCGCTACAATGAGCAGTTCTTC. This gives the protein CASSQEIAGGRYNEQFF.

The chain uses TRBV6-5 and TRBJ2-7, with 7 bases identical to TRBD2. The CDR3 is 14 amino acids. J was trimmed by 7 bases and V by 7 bases; bases with no gene match: 13. The germline gives CDR1 MNHEY, CDR2 SVGAGI. The CDR3 spells CASTPLAAKKEQYF. In DNA form, the CDR3 reads TGTGCCAGCACCCCCCTAGCGGCCAAAAAAGAGCAGTACTTC.

The chain uses TRBV7-2 and TRBJ2-4, with D perhaps matching TRBD1 (6 bases). Trimming left V 4 bases short and J 8 bases short, with 18 bases between. CDR1 is SGHTA, CDR2 FQGNSA, per germline. This CDR3 is built from 15 residues. The CDR3 is CASSSRNREGDIQYF. The DNA for the CDR3 is TGTGCCAGCAGCTCCCGAAACAGGGAAGGGGACATTCAGTACTTC.